This T cell receptor (beta chain) emerged from a study of T cells after yellow fever vaccination. Study summary: Preparing low-cell-number fractions relied on SMART-Seq v4 Ultra Low Input. Findings of the study overall: Post-booster reappearance was seen for most primary-vaccination clones (96% CD4, 80% to 90% CD8). Among all clonotypes, a small share was observed in both CD4 and CD8 compartments.

Germline CDR1 MNHEY, CDR2 SVGEGT. The V gene lost 7 bases and the J gene lost 0 bases, with 16 bases spanning the gap. The CDR3 is made up of 16 amino acids. This clonotype came up a few times. Its antigen is undetermined. They built TCR cDNA with 5'RACE template switching, a step that put in a universal primer site and UMIs. TCRdb re-derived calls from the 5' RACE reads in MiXCR, one entry per CDR3 protein. The table has about 580,000 distinct CDR3 sequences, 17% seen once. The source was PBMCs, collected 5 days after the first yellow fever vaccination. The receptor was isolated from a young man who received the YFV17D yellow fever vaccine. This chain links TRBV6-2 or TRBV6-3 with TRBJ2-4; D is perhaps TRBD2 (6 bases). This CDR3 is CASKTGAGLAKNIQYF. CDR3 DNA: TGTGCCAGCAAGACCGGAGCGGGCCTAGCCAAAAACATTCAGTACTTC.